This is a list of T cell receptor beta chains from one sample in a study of T-cell memory formation after mild COVID-19. TCRdb reanalysed the 5' RACE reads using MiXCR and keeps one entry per CDR3 protein. The sample yields 300,000 to 400,000 distinct CDR3 sequences, over 20% seen once. Sequenced: PBMCs or a T cell subset sorted from them (not recorded which). These receptors originate from an adult woman who had mild COVID-19 (a few samples of this study predate the infection). Cell type and time point are not known. Each CDR3 is given with its conserved first and last residue. Fields, in order: V gene, D gene, clone size, J gene, CDR3 length, CDR3 protein, CDR3 DNA. D genes are given only for firm matches. Clone size, where shown, is once, few, many, or a class for clones that have expanded.

>TRBV6-6|TRBD2|NA|TRBJ2-1|15
CASSPGGSPYNEQFF
TGTGCCAGCAGCCCGGGAGGCTCCCCTTACAATGAGCAGTTCTTC
>TRBV7-3|NA|NA|TRBJ1-1|16
CASSLTPTRRNTEAFF
TGTGCCAGCAGCTTAACACCGACACGGCGTAACACTGAAGCCTTCTTT
>TRBV15|TRBD2|few|TRBJ2-1|13
CATGPLAGGEQFF
TGTGCCACCGGCCCGTTAGCGGGCGGCGAGCAGTTCTTC
>TRBV6-1|TRBD1|NA|TRBJ1-2|15
CASRGSGGPPYGYTF
TGTGCCAGCAGGGGGTCAGGGGGCCCACCATATGGCTACACCTTC
>TRBV12-3/TRBV12-4|TRBD2|NA|TRBJ2-1|15
CASRWTSGENNEQFF
TGTGCCAGCAGGTGGACTAGCGGAGAGAACAATGAGCAGTTCTTC
>TRBV2|NA|NA|TRBJ2-5|14
CASRSPGLQETQYF
TGTGCCAGCAGAAGCCCCGGACTACAAGAGACCCAGTACTTC
>TRBV15|TRBD1|few|TRBJ2-1|15
CATSSRWDRGGEQFF
TGTGCCACCAGCTCGCGTTGGGACAGGGGCGGAGAGCAGTTCTTC
>TRBV5-1|NA|few|TRBJ1-1|14
CASSLNAGEAEAFF
TGCGCCAGCAGCTTGAACGCAGGGGAAGCTGAAGCTTTCTTT
>TRBV11-1|NA|NA|TRBJ2-1|13
CASTFKILDEQFF
TGTGCCAGCACCTTCAAGATCTTGGATGAGCAGTTCTTC
>TRBV20-1|TRBD1|NA|TRBJ2-1|15
CSARRTGGKVNEQFF
TGCAGTGCTAGGAGAACAGGGGGCAAGGTCAATGAGCAGTTCTTC
>TRBV7-9|NA|many|TRBJ2-5|13
CASGIRNQETQYF
TGTGCCAGCGGCATTCGGAACCAAGAGACCCAGTACTTC
>TRBV12-3/TRBV12-4|TRBD1|few|TRBJ2-5|20
CASSLALGGIRTGGMETQYF
TGTGCCAGCAGTTTAGCGCTTGGGGGTATACGGACAGGGGGCATGGAGACCCAGTACTTC
>TRBV30|NA|NA|TRBJ1-4|14
CAWSVLVGGEKLFF
TGTGCCTGGAGTGTCCTAGTGGGAGGGGAAAAACTGTTTTTT
>TRBV7-2|NA|many|TRBJ2-7|15
CASSPGIASSYEQYF
TGTGCCAGCAGCCCAGGGATAGCTAGCTCCTACGAGCAGTACTTC
>TRBV9|TRBD2|NA|TRBJ2-3|18
CASSVLAGGRDVTDTQYF
TGTGCCAGCAGCGTCCTAGCGGGGGGGCGGGACGTAACAGATACGCAGTATTTT
>TRBV6-6|NA|NA|TRBJ2-2|17
CASRSGSGGGHTGELFF
TGTGCCAGCAGGTCTGGGTCCGGGGGAGGCCACACCGGGGAGCTGTTTTTT
>TRBV6-1|NA|NA|TRBJ2-2|14
CASSANRDTGELFF
TGTGCCAGCAGTGCGAACAGGGACACCGGGGAGCTGTTTTTT
>TRBV30|NA|few|TRBJ2-2|13
CAWRGSLPGELFF
TGTGCCTGGAGGGGAAGTCTACCCGGGGAGCTGTTTTTT
>TRBV3-1|TRBD1|few|TRBJ2-2|17
CASSQEDRAASTGELFF
TGTGCCAGCAGCCAAGAGGACAGGGCGGCGTCAACCGGGGAGCTGTTTTTT
>TRBV7-9|NA|NA|TRBJ2-3|15
CASRQGGLGTDTQYF
TGTGCCAGCAGACAGGGAGGGTTGGGCACAGATACGCAGTATTTT
>TRBV12-3/TRBV12-4|NA|few|TRBJ1-3|16
CASSLSNSPSGNTIYF
TGTGCCAGCAGTTTATCGAACAGTCCCTCTGGAAACACCATATATTTT
>TRBV15|NA|few|TRBJ2-7|13
CATSSSSTYEQYF
TGTGCCACCAGCAGCTCGTCGACCTACGAGCAGTACTTC
>TRBV13|TRBD2|NA|TRBJ2-7|14
CASSQLAGLYEQYF
TGTGCCAGCAGCCAACTAGCGGGACTTTACGAGCAGTACTTC
>TRBV7-2|NA|NA|TRBJ2-1|17
CASSSGFPGSSYNEQFF
TGTGCCAGCAGCTCAGGATTCCCGGGGAGCTCCTACAATGAGCAGTTCTTC
>TRBV27|TRBD1|NA|TRBJ2-7|14
CATATGTGSYEQYF
TGTGCCACCGCCACCGGGACAGGGTCTTACGAGCAGTACTTC
>TRBV20-1|NA|few|TRBJ1-2|12
CSARESAYGYTF
TGCAGTGCTAGAGAATCAGCCTATGGCTACACCTTC
>TRBV11-3|NA|once|TRBJ2-7|12
CDSSRTSRMTYF
TGTGACAGCAGCCGTACTAGCCGGATGACGTACTTC
>TRBV7-8|TRBD2|NA|TRBJ2-3|15
CASSSRTSGTDTQYF
TGTGCCAGCAGCTCTAGGACTAGCGGCACAGATACGCAGTATTTT
>TRBV2|TRBD2|many|TRBJ2-3|14
CASRPGTITDTQYF
TGTGCCAGCAGACCCGGGACTATCACAGATACGCAGTATTTT
>TRBV20-1|TRBD1|many|TRBJ1-2|14
CSAASPGGNYGYTF
TGCAGTGCCGCAAGTCCAGGGGGAAACTATGGCTACACCTTC
>TRBV5-4|TRBD2|many|TRBJ2-5|17
CASSATWDYRNQETQYF
TGTGCCAGCAGCGCTACTTGGGACTACCGAAACCAAGAGACCCAGTACTTC
>TRBV12-3/TRBV12-4|TRBD1|NA|TRBJ1-2|15
CASSLGRGGPYGYTF
TGTGCCAGCAGTCTTGGTAGAGGGGGCCCCTATGGCTACACCTTC
>TRBV2|NA|NA|TRBJ1-6|14
CASRGTSLDSPLHF
TGTGCCAGCAGGGGGACGTCCCTGGATTCACCCCTCCACTTT
>TRBV4-1|NA|NA|TRBJ1-5|16
CASSQGGGGSNQPQHF
TGCGCCAGCAGCCAAGGCGGGGGCGGAAGCAATCAGCCCCAGCATTTT
>TRBV9|NA|many|TRBJ2-1|14
CASSVVTNNNEQFF
TGTGCCAGCAGCGTAGTTACCAACAACAATGAGCAGTTCTTC
>TRBV7-9|NA|many|TRBJ2-3|15
CASSTWAPVADTQYF
TGTGCCAGCAGCACCTGGGCCCCAGTGGCAGATACGCAGTATTTT
>TRBV7-3|NA|NA|TRBJ2-7|15
CASSVVGGAAYEQYF
TGTGCCAGCAGCGTCGTAGGAGGGGCCGCTTACGAGCAGTACTTC
>TRBV19|NA|NA|TRBJ1-1|14
CASNSMGGNTEAFF
TGTGCCAGTAACTCCATGGGCGGGAACACTGAAGCTTTCTTT
>TRBV12-3/TRBV12-4|TRBD1|few|TRBJ1-1|12
CASKWTGSEAFF
TGTGCCAGCAAATGGACAGGGAGTGAAGCTTTCTTT
>TRBV4-2|NA|few|TRBJ2-7|13
CASSQTETYEQYF
TGTGCCAGCAGCCAGACGGAGACCTACGAGCAGTACTTC
>TRBV29-1|NA|few|TRBJ2-5|12
CSVVEIGETQYF
TGCAGCGTTGTGGAGATCGGGGAGACCCAGTACTTC
>TRBV7-2|NA|many|TRBJ2-7|13
CASSFSDSYEQYF
TGTGCCAGCAGCTTTTCGGACAGCTACGAGCAGTACTTC
>TRBV6-2/TRBV6-3|TRBD2|few|TRBJ2-3|15
CASSHRDYSTDTQYF
TGTGCCAGCAGTCACCGGGACTACAGCACAGATACGCAGTATTTT
>TRBV20-1|TRBD2|few|TRBJ2-1|16
CSARALLAGLGNEQFF
TGCAGTGCTAGAGCCCTACTAGCGGGGTTGGGAAATGAGCAGTTCTTC